This is a list of T cell receptor beta chains from one sample in a study of molecular identifiers for immune sequencing clone quantification. TCRdb redid the calling of the PCR reads with MiXCR, one entry per CDR3 protein. Here the sample spans approximately 630,000 distinct CDR3 sequences, around 25% being singletons. Sequencing input: naive CD8+ T cells from blood, with Jurkat cell RNA spiked in. All receptors derive from a human donor in good health. Some libraries in this study had Jurkat cell RNA spiked in. CDR3s include the opening cysteine and the closing phenylalanine or tryptophan. The D gene is left open where the match is weak. Where a row states a size, it is once, few, many or the class of an expanded clone; other rows omit it.

D: NA
size: NA
J: TRBJ2-1
length: 18
V: TRBV5-6
DNA: TGTGCCACAGCGGGTCTGGGGCCCGGGAGAAGCTCCTACAATGAGCAGTTCTTC
CDR3: CATAGLGPGRSSYNEQFF

D: NA
size: NA
J: TRBJ2-5
length: 16
V: TRBV5-8
DNA: TGTGCCAGCAGCTTGGACGGACAGGAGGGGAGGGAGACCCAGTACTTC
CDR3: CASSLDGQEGRETQYF

D: TRBD1
size: many
J: TRBJ1-1
length: 16
V: TRBV7-8
DNA: TGTGCCAGCAGCTTGGCCAGGGGGCAGAGGCGGACTGAAGCTTTCTTT
CDR3: CASSLARGQRRTEAFF

D: NA
size: NA
J: TRBJ1-4
length: 16
V: TRBV3-1
DNA: TGTGCCAGCAGCCAATATCCCGACAGTTCTAATGAAAAACTGTTTTTT
CDR3: CASSQYPDSSNEKLFF

D: NA
size: many
J: TRBJ2-2
length: 13
V: TRBV29-1
DNA: TGCAGCGTGGGGCGGGAGAACACCGGGGAGCTGTTTTTT
CDR3: CSVGRENTGELFF

D: TRBD1
size: NA
J: TRBJ1-1
length: 20
V: TRBV9
DNA: TGTGCCAGCAGTCACAACCCCGATCACCCGACCGGGACAGAGGACACTGAAGCTTTCTTT
CDR3: CASSHNPDHPTGTEDTEAFF

D: NA
size: many
J: TRBJ1-1
length: 12
V: TRBV4-1
DNA: TGCGCCAGCAGCCAAGGGGCCAGAGAAGCTTTCTTT
CDR3: CASSQGAREAFF

D: TRBD1
size: NA
J: TRBJ2-7
length: 14
V: TRBV2
DNA: TGTGCCAGCAAGCAACAGGGGTCCCTTTACGAGCAGTACTTC
CDR3: CASKQQGSLYEQYF

D: TRBD2
size: many
J: TRBJ2-5
length: 17
V: TRBV7-9
DNA: TGTGCCAGCAGCCCCGAAGCCGGGACTAGCCGAGCAAAGACCCAGTACTTC
CDR3: CASSPEAGTSRAKTQYF

D: TRBD1
size: few
J: TRBJ2-2
length: 16
V: TRBV7-3
DNA: TGTGCCAGCAGCTTAACCACTACAGGGGGCACCGGGGAGCTGTTTTTT
CDR3: CASSLTTTGGTGELFF

D: TRBD1
size: many
J: TRBJ2-5
length: 14
V: TRBV28
DNA: TGTGCCAGCAGTAATGGGACAGTTCGAGAGACCCAGTACTTC
CDR3: CASSNGTVRETQYF

D: NA
size: NA
J: TRBJ2-7
length: 14
V: TRBV7-9
DNA: TGTGCCGGCAGCTTAGGGGCGGTAACCTACGAGCAGTACTTC
CDR3: CAGSLGAVTYEQYF

D: NA
size: few
J: TRBJ2-2
length: 15
V: TRBV10-2
DNA: TGCGCCAGCAGTGAGGGGGCTAGCTTCACCGGGGAGCTGTTTTTT
CDR3: CASSEGASFTGELFF

D: NA
size: many
J: TRBJ2-3
length: 16
V: TRBV7-2
DNA: TGTGCCAGCAGCTTCCCCAGGGACCTTAGCACAGATACGCAGTATTTT
CDR3: CASSFPRDLSTDTQYF

D: NA
size: NA
J: TRBJ1-1
length: 12
V: TRBV12-3/TRBV12-4
DNA: TGTGCCAGCAGTTTAGGTCATCTTGAAGCTTTCTTT
CDR3: CASSLGHLEAFF

D: NA
size: few
J: TRBJ2-1
length: 16
V: TRBV6-2/TRBV6-3
DNA: TGTGCCAGCAGTTACGGTCGGGGGGCCACCTACAATGAGCAGTTCTTC
CDR3: CASSYGRGATYNEQFF

D: NA
size: NA
J: TRBJ1-2
length: 17
V: TRBV28
DNA: TGTGCCAGCAGTCCCCTCCCCACAGGGTATAAGGACTATGGCTACACCTTC
CDR3: CASSPLPTGYKDYGYTF

D: TRBD2
size: few
J: TRBJ2-1
length: 16
V: TRBV28
DNA: TGTGCCAGCAGTTTCCCCCTAGCGGGAGGGTACAATGAGCAGTTCTTC
CDR3: CASSFPLAGGYNEQFF

D: TRBD1
size: NA
J: TRBJ2-3
length: 12
V: TRBV27
DNA: TGTGCCAGCAGTTTAGGGACAGCTACGCAGTATTTT
CDR3: CASSLGTATQYF

D: TRBD2
size: few
J: TRBJ2-1
length: 14
V: TRBV29-1
DNA: TGCAGCGTTGGCGGAGCGGGAGGGCCGGGTGAGCAGTTCTTC
CDR3: CSVGGAGGPGEQFF

D: TRBD2
size: few
J: TRBJ2-1
length: 13
V: TRBV5-3
DNA: TGTGCCAGCAGCAACGGACTAGCGGTGAATTTGTTCTTC
CDR3: CASSNGLAVNLFF

D: NA
size: NA
J: TRBJ2-1
length: 17
V: TRBV7-9
DNA: TGTGCCAGCAGCCCCGTATGGTCCGCAGAATCCTACAATGAGCAGTTCTTC
CDR3: CASSPVWSAESYNEQFF

D: NA
size: NA
J: TRBJ2-3
length: 14
V: TRBV19
DNA: TGTGCCAGTAGTCCCGGCGGGGGCATGGATACGCAGTATTTT
CDR3: CASSPGGGMDTQYF

D: TRBD2
size: NA
J: TRBJ2-7
length: 15
V: TRBV5-3
DNA: TGTGCCAGCAGCTGGACTAGCGGGGACACTTACGAGCAGTACTTC
CDR3: CASSWTSGDTYEQYF

D: NA
size: NA
J: TRBJ2-1
length: 18
V: TRBV21-1
DNA: TGTGCCAGCAGCAAAGGGGATTGGGGACAGGGCTTTGAGGATGAGCAGTTCTTC
CDR3: CASSKGDWGQGFEDEQFF

D: TRBD1
size: few
J: TRBJ2-6
length: 16
V: TRBV4-2
DNA: TGTGCCAGCAGCCAAGTCCCAGGGGGTCAGCTCAACGTCCTGACTTTC
CDR3: CASSQVPGGQLNVLTF

D: TRBD1
size: few
J: TRBJ2-2
length: 16
V: TRBV13
DNA: TGTGCCAGCAGCTCCAGGACAGGGGAGGACACCGGGGAGCTGTTTTTT
CDR3: CASSSRTGEDTGELFF

D: TRBD1
size: many
J: TRBJ1-4
length: 16
V: TRBV4-3
DNA: TGCGCCAGCAGCCAAGACGGACAGGTCCTTAATGAAAAACTGTTTTTT
CDR3: CASSQDGQVLNEKLFF

D: NA
size: NA
J: TRBJ2-1
length: 15
V: TRBV6-2/TRBV6-3
DNA: TGTGCCAGCAGTTCTCAGCGGTACTCCTACAATGAGCAGTTCTTC
CDR3: CASSSQRYSYNEQFF

D: TRBD1
size: NA
J: TRBJ2-7
length: 14
V: TRBV5-3
DNA: TGTGCCAGAAGCACCGGACAGGTCTCCTACGAGCAGTACTTC
CDR3: CARSTGQVSYEQYF

D: NA
size: many
J: TRBJ2-7
length: 14
V: TRBV4-3
DNA: TGCGCCAGCAGCCCCGCCCAGGGATCCTACGAGCAGTACTTC
CDR3: CASSPAQGSYEQYF

D: NA
size: few
J: TRBJ2-1
length: 18
V: TRBV7-9
DNA: TGTGCCAGCAGCTTAGGCTTAAGCGACAGTTACTTCTACAATGAGCAGTTCTTC
CDR3: CASSLGLSDSYFYNEQFF

D: NA
size: once
J: TRBJ1-6
length: 13
V: TRBV19
DNA: TGTGCCAGTAGTCTTGGGGTGGATTCACCCCTCCCCTTT
CDR3: CASSLGVDSPLPF

D: TRBD2
size: NA
J: TRBJ2-1
length: 15
V: TRBV20-1
DNA: TGCAGTGCTCGATCCGGGACTAGCCGCTACAATGAGCAGTTCTTC
CDR3: CSARSGTSRYNEQFF

D: NA
size: NA
J: TRBJ2-1
length: 13
V: TRBV7-2
DNA: TGTGCCAGCAGCTTAGCCCCAGGAGATGAGCGGTTCTTC
CDR3: CASSLAPGDERFF

D: TRBD1
size: NA
J: TRBJ1-1
length: 16
V: TRBV7-2
DNA: TGTGCCAGCAGCTTAGCGGGGGGACAGGGGGCGTTCGAAGCTTTCTTT
CDR3: CASSLAGGQGAFEAFF

D: NA
size: few
J: TRBJ1-1
length: 12
V: TRBV27
DNA: TGTGCCAGCAGTTTATTGGGCACTGAAGCTCTCTTT
CDR3: CASSLLGTEALF

D: NA
size: many
J: TRBJ2-1
length: 16
V: TRBV24-1
DNA: TGTGCCACCAGTGATATCCGGACAGTCTCCTACAATGAGCAGTTCTTC
CDR3: CATSDIRTVSYNEQFF

D: TRBD1
size: few
J: TRBJ2-2
length: 14
V: TRBV20-1
DNA: TGCAGTGCACCGGGACAGGGTATCGCCGGGGAGCTGTTTTTT
CDR3: CSAPGQGIAGELFF

D: NA
size: NA
J: TRBJ2-1
length: 14
V: TRBV13
DNA: TGTGCCAGCAGCTTAGGGGTTTTGGCTAATGAGCAGTTCTTC
CDR3: CASSLGVLANEQFF

D: NA
size: NA
J: TRBJ1-1
length: 13
V: TRBV27
DNA: TGTGCCAGCAGTTCCGGACAGCCCACTGTAGCTTTCTTT
CDR3: CASSSGQPTVAFF

D: TRBD2
size: few
J: TRBJ2-7
length: 14
V: TRBV20-1
DNA: TGCAGTGCCCCGGGACTAGTTGCTGCCTACGAGCAGTACTTC
CDR3: CSAPGLVAAYEQYF

D: NA
size: many
J: TRBJ2-2
length: 14
V: TRBV20-1
DNA: TGCAGTGCTAGTCGCCAGGGAAGCACCGGGGAGCTGTTTTTT
CDR3: CSASRQGSTGELFF

D: NA
size: few
J: TRBJ2-7
length: 13
V: TRBV7-9
DNA: TGTGCCAGCAGCGGGGAGTGGTCCTACGAGCAGTACTTC
CDR3: CASSGEWSYEQYF

D: TRBD2
size: many
J: TRBJ2-5
length: 13
V: TRBV20-1
DNA: TGCAGTGCTAGGGTTAGCGGGGGTGAGACCCAGTACTTC
CDR3: CSARVSGGETQYF

D: NA
size: many
J: TRBJ2-7
length: 15
V: TRBV6-2/TRBV6-3
DNA: TGTGCCAGCAGTTACTCTTCCCACGCCGGCTACGAGCAGTACTTC
CDR3: CASSYSSHAGYEQYF

D: TRBD2
size: few
J: TRBJ2-1
length: 16
V: TRBV9
DNA: TGTGCCAGCAGCTCAGGACTAGCGGGAGATTCAAATGAGCAGTTCTTC
CDR3: CASSSGLAGDSNEQFF

D: TRBD1
size: few
J: TRBJ1-1
length: 14
V: TRBV4-1
DNA: TGCGCCAGCAGCCCAGGACAGGTTGACACTGAAGCTTTCTTT
CDR3: CASSPGQVDTEAFF

D: NA
size: many
J: TRBJ1-1
length: 15
V: TRBV7-6
DNA: TGTGCCAGCAGTTCTAACAGAGGCATGAACACTGAAGCTTTCTTT
CDR3: CASSSNRGMNTEAFF

D: NA
size: many
J: TRBJ2-7
length: 16
V: TRBV4-3
DNA: TGCGCCAGCAGCCAGGCCCGGACTGGGGGAACTACCGAGCAGTACTTC
CDR3: CASSQARTGGTTEQYF

D: NA
size: many
J: TRBJ2-7
length: 13
V: TRBV20-1
DNA: TGCAGTGCCCGATGGGACACCGACTACGAGCAGTACTTC
CDR3: CSARWDTDYEQYF